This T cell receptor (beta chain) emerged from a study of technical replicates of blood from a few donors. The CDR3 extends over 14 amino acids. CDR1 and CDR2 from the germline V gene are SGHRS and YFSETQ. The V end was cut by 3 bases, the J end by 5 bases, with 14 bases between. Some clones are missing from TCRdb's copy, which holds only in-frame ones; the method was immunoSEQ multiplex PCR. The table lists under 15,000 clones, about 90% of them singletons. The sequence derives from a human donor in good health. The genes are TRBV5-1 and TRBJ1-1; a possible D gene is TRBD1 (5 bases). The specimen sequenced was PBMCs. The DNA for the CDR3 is TGCGCCAGCAGCTCAGGGACGGGGGGAACTGAAGCTTTCTTT. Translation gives CASSSGTGGTEAFF.